This TCR beta chain comes out of a study of cytomegalovirus exposure and HLA in healthy donors. Unmatched junction bases numbered 5, after V lost 0 bases and J lost 2 bases. CDR3 length: 16 amino acids. Germline V gives CDR1 LGHNA, CDR2 YNFKEQ. This PCR relied on a set of 60 Vbeta primers and 13 Jbeta primers. Using immunoSEQ multiplex PCR, the repertoire was profiled, and TCRdb retains in-frame clones only, with some absent. The table shows fewer than 80,000 clones, with about three quarters occurring only once. The chain is built from TRBV4-2 and TRBJ2-5, with 8 positions matching TRBD2. Source material: PBMCs. This TCR was recovered from a man in his fifties or sixties in good health and CMV-seropositive. The CDR3 loop is CASSQELAGSQETQYF. The CDR3 bases are TGTGCCAGCAGCCAAGAGCTAGCGGGCTCACAAGAGACCCAGTACTTC.